One and the same sample provided the 2 T cell receptor beta chains below, sequenced in a study of blood T cell repertoires in COVID-19. Assay: immunoSEQ multiplex PCR; the TCRdb copy retains only in-frame clones and omits some. The sample contains about 200,000 clones, about 93% of which appear only once. The sequencing input was peripheral blood. Source of these receptors: a man between 45 and 60 years old with acute or convalescent COVID-19.

V gene TRBV2 combines with J gene TRBJ1-5; D is ambiguous. Germline-derived CDR1 and CDR2 are SNHLY and FYNNEI. Trimming took 4 bases from V and 2 from J, leaving 12 bases between them. The CDR3 totals 15 residues. The CDR3 here is CASSGGRSGNQPQHF. The CDR3 DNA reads TGTGCCAGCAGTGGAGGGAGAAGTGGCAATCAGCCCCAGCATTTT. Combining the CDR3 with reference TRBV2 and TRBJ1-5 gives the whole variable domain EPEVTQTPSHQVTQMGQEVILRCVPISNHLYFYWYRQILGQKVEFLVSFYNNEISEKSEIFDDQFSVERPDGSNFTLKIRSTKLEDSAMYFCASSGGRSGNQPQHFGDGTRLSIL.

The genes are TRBV24-1 and TRBJ2-1; D unresolved. This CDR3 has 13 amino acids. V lost 2 bases to trimming and J lost 10 bases, with 11 bases between them. CDR1 is KGHDR and CDR2 is SFDVKD in the germline V gene. CDR3: CATSDSGSPEQFF. CDR3 nucleotides: TGTGCCACCAGTGATTCCGGGTCCCCCGAGCAGTTCTTC.